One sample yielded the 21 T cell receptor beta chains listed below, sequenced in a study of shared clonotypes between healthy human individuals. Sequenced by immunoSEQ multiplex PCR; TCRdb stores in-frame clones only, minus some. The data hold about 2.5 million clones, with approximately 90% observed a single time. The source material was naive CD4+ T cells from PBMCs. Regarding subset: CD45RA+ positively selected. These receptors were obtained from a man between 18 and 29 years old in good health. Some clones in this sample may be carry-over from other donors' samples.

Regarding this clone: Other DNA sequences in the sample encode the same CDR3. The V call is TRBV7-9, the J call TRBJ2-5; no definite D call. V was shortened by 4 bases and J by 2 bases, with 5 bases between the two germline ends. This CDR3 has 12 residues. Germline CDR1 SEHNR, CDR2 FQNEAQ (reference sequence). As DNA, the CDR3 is TGTGCCAGCAGCTCGAATCAAGAGACCCAGTACTTC. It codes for CASSSNQETQYF.

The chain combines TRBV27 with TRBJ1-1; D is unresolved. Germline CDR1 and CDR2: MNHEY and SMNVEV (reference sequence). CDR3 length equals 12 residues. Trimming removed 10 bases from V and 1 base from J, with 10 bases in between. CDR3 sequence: CATGLGNTEAFF. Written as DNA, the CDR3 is TGTGCCACCGGGCTGGGGAACACTGAAGCTTTCTTT.

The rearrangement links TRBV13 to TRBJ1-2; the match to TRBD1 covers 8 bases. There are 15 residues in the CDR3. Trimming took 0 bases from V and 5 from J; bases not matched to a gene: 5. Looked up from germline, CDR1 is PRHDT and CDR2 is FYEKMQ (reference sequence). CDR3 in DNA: TGTGCCAGCAGCTTAGGGGACAGGGAGATGTATGGCTACACCTTC. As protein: CASSLGDREMYGYTF. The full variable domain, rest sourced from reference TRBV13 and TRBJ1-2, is AAGVIQSPRHLIKEKRETATLKCYPIPRHDTVYWYQQGPGQDPQFLISFYEKMQSDKGSIPDRFSAQQFSDYHSELNMSSLELGDSALYFCASSLGDREMYGYTFGSGTRLTVV.

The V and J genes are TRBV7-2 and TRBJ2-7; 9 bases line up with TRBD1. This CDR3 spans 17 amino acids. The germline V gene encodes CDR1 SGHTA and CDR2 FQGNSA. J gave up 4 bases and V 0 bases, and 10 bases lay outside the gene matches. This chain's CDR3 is CASSLAAYTGGLYEQYF. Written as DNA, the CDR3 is TGTGCCAGCAGCTTAGCGGCTTACACAGGGGGCCTGTACGAGCAGTACTTC.

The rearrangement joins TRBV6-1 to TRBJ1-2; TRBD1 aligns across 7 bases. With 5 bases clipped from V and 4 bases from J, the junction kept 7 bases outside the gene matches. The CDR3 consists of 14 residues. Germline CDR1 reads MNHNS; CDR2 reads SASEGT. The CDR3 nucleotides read TGTGCCAGCAGTCGGCGGGACAGTGGCTATGGCTACACCTTC. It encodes CASSRRDSGYGYTF.

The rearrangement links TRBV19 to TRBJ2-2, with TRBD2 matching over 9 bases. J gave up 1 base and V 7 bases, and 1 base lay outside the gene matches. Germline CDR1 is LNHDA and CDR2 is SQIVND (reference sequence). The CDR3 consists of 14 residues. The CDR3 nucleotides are TGTGCCAGTATACTAGCGGGGAACACCGGGGAGCTGTTTTTT. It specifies CASILAGNTGELFF.

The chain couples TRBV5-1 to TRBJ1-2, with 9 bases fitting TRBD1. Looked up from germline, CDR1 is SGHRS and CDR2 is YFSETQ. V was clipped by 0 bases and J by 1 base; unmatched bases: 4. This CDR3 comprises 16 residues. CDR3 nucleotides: TGCGCCAGCAGCTTGGCCACGGGACAGGGTAACTATGGCTACACCTTC. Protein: CASSLATGQGNYGYTF.

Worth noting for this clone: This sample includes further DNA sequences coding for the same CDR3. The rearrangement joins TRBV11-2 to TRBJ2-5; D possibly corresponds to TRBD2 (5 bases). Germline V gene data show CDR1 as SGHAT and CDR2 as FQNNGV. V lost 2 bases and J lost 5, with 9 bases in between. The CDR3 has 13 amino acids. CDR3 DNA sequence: TGTGCCAGCAGCTTACCAGGAGGCGAGACCCAGTACTTC. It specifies CASSLPGGETQYF.

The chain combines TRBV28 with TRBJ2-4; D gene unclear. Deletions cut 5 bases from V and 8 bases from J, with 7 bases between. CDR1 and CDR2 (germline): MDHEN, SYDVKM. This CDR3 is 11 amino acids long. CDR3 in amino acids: CASSPKYIQYF. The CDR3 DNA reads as TGTGCCAGCAGTCCGAAGTACATTCAGTACTTC.

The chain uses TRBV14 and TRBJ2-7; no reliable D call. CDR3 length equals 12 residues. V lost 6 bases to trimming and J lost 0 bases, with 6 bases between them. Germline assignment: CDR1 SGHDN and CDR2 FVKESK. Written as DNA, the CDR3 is TGTGCCAGCAGAAGGAGCTCCTACGAGCAGTACTTC. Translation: CASRRSSYEQYF.

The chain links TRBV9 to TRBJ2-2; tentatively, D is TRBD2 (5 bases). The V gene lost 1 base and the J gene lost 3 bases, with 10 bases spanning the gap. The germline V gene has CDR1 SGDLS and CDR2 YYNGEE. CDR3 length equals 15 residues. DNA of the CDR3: TGTGCCAGCAGCGTAAGAGGGCGTGACACCGGGGAGCTGTTTTTT. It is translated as CASSVRGRDTGELFF.

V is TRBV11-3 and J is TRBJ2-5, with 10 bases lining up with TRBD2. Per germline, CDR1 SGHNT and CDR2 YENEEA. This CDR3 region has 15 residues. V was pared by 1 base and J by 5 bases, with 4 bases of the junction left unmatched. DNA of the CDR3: TGTGCCAGCAGCTTAGGAGCGGGAGGGCCGGAGACCCAGTACTTC. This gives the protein CASSLGAGGPETQYF.

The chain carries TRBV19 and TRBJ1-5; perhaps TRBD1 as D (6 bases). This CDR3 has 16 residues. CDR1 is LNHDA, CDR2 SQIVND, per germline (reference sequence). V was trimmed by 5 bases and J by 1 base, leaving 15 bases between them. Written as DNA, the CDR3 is TGTGCCAGTAGTCCCCCGACAGGTTCAAGCAATCAGCCCCAGCATTTT. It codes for CASSPPTGSSNQPQHF.

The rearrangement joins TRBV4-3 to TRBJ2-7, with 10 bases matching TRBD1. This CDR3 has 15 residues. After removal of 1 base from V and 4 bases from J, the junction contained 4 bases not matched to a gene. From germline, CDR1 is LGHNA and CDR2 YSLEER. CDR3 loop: CASSQGTGGGYEQYF. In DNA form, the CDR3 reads TGCGCCAGCAGCCAAGGGACAGGGGGAGGGTACGAGCAGTACTTC.

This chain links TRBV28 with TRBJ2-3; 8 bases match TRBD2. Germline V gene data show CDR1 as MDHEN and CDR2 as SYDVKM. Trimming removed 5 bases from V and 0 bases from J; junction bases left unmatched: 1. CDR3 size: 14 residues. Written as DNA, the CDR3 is TGTGCCAGCAGTAGCGGGAGTAGCACAGATACGCAGTATTTT. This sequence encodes CASSSGSSTDTQYF.

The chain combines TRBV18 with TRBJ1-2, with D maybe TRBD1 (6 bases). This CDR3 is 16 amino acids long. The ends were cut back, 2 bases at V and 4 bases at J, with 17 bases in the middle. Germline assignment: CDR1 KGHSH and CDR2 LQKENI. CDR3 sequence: CASSPFRDKGPYGYTF. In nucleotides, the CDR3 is TGTGCCAGCTCACCATTCCGGGACAAGGGGCCCTATGGCTACACCTTC.

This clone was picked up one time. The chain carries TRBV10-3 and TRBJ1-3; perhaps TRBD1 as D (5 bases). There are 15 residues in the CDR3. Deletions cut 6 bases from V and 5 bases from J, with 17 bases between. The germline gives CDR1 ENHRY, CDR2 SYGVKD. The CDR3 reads CAIRGDFELRNTIYF. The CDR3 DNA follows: TGTGCCATCAGGGGGGACTTTGAGTTAAGAAACACCATATATTTT.

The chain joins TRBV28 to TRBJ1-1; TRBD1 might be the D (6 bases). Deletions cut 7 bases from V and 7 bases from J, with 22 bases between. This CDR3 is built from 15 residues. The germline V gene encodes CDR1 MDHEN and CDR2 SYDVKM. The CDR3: CASIRPGGLLIEAFF. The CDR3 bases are TGTGCCAGCATCCGCCCGGGGGGGCTTCTCATTGAAGCTTTCTTT.

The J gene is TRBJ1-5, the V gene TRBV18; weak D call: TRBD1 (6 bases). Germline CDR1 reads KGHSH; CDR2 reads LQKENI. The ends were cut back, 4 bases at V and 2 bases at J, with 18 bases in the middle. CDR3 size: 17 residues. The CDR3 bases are TGTGCCAGCTCACTCGGACAGACCCCGCGGGGCAATCAGCCCCAGCATTTT. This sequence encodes CASSLGQTPRGNQPQHF.

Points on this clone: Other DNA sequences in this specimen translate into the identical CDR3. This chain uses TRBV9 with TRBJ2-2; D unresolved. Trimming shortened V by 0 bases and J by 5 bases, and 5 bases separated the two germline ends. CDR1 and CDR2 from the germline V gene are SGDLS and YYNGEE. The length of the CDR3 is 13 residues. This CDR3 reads CASSVGPTGELFF. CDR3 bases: TGTGCCAGCAGCGTAGGACCGACCGGGGAGCTGTTTTTT.

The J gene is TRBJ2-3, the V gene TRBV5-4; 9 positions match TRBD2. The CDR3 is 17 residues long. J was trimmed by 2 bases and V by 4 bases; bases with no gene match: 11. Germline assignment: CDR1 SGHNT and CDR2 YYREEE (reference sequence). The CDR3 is CASSLTEIAGVTDTQYF. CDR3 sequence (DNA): TGTGCCAGCAGCCTAACGGAAATAGCGGGAGTCACAGATACGCAGTATTTT.